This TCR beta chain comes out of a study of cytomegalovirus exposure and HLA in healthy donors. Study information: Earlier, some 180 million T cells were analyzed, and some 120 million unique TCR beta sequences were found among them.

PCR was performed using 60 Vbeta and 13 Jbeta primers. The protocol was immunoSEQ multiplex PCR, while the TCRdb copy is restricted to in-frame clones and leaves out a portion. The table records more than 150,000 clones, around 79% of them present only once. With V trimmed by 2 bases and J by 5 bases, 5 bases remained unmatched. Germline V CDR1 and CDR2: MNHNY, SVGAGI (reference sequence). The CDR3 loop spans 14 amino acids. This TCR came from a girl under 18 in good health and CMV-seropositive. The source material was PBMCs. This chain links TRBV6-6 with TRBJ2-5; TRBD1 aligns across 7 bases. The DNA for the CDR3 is TGTGCCAGCAGTTACGAAGGGGGCTATGAGACCCAGTACTTC. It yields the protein CASSYEGGYETQYF.